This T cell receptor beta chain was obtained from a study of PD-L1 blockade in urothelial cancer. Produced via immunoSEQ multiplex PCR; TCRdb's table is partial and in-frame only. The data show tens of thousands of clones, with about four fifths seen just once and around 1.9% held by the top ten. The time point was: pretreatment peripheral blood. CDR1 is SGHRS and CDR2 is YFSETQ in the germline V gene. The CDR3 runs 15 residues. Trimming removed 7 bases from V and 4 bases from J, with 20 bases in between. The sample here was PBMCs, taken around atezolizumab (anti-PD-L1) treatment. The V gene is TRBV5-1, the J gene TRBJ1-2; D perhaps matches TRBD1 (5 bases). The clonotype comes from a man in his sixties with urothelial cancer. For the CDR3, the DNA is TGCGCCAGCGGCACCTCGGGGGGAGGTATCTATGGCTACACCTTC. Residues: CASGTSGGGIYGYTF.